The 22 T cell receptor beta chains below were found in one sample sequenced in a study of Ad26.COV2.S vaccination and SARS-CoV-2 variants. Using immunoSEQ multiplex PCR, the repertoire was profiled, and TCRdb retains in-frame clones only, with some absent. The profile shows some 290,000 clones, approximately 80% of them singletons. Treatment in this sample: about 20 received Ad26.COV2.S at low or high dose, single or two shots; roughly five received placebo; per-sample allocation not given. Day 63 after the first injection of vaccine or placebo was the sampling time. Sequenced here: peripheral blood, sampled in a trial of Ad26.COV2.S vaccine versus placebo. Receptors originate from a person aged 18 to 65 who received the Ad26.COV2.S COVID-19 vaccine or a placebo.

This chain joins TRBV5-4 and TRBJ2-3, with D possibly matching TRBD2 (5 bases). V was clipped by 4 bases and J by 0 bases, with 9 bases between them. The CDR3 has 14 amino acids. Looked up from germline, CDR1 is SGHNT and CDR2 is YYREEE (reference sequence). CDR3: CASSPRASTDTQYF. CDR3 in DNA: TGTGCCAGCAGCCCGAGGGCCAGCACAGATACGCAGTATTTT.

The V call is TRBV2, the J call TRBJ2-7; no clear D. CDR3 length: 12 amino acids. Trimming left V 6 bases short and J 3 bases short, with 9 bases between. Germline V CDR1 and CDR2: SNHLY, FYNNEI. The CDR3: CASSFSDYEQYF. The CDR3 region has the DNA TGTGCCAGCAGCTTCAGCGACTACGAGCAGTACTTC.

This sequence joins TRBV13 and TRBJ2-7; TRBD1 agrees at 9 bases. The CDR3 extends over 12 amino acids. CDR1 is PRHDT, CDR2 FYEKMQ, per germline (reference sequence). The V gene end was trimmed by 5 bases and the J gene end by 12 bases; junction bases not matched to a gene: 8. DNA of the CDR3: TGTGCCAGCAGCCAACGGGACAGGGACACGTACTTC. It translates to CASSQRDRDTYF. Drawing the rest from reference TRBV13 and TRBJ2-7, the complete variable domain is AAGVIQSPRHLIKEKRETATLKCYPIPRHDTVYWYQQGPGQDPQFLISFYEKMQSDKGSIPDRFSAQQFSDYHSELNMSSLELGDSALYFCASSQRDRDTYFGPGTRLTVT.

This sequence joins TRBV5-1 and TRBJ2-1; unclear D gene. Per the germline V gene, CDR1 is SGHRS and CDR2 is YFSETQ. V was trimmed by 0 bases and J by 8 bases, leaving 15 bases between them. This CDR3 is 15 amino acids long. CDR3 protein: CASSLEGNPSDEQFF. The CDR3 DNA sequence: TGCGCCAGCAGCTTGGAAGGTAATCCTTCAGATGAGCAGTTCTTC.

The chain employs TRBV3-1 (or the pseudogene TRBV3-2) and TRBJ2-3, with 9 bases lining up with TRBD1. After removal of 4 bases from V and 2 bases from J, the junction contained 7 bases not matched to a gene. This CDR3 contains 16 residues. Per the germline V gene, CDR1 is LGHDT and CDR2 is YNNKEL (reference sequence). CDR3 residues: CASSLLTGGNTDTQYF. The CDR3 bases are TGTGCCAGCAGCCTTCTAACAGGGGGCAACACAGATACGCAGTATTTT.

V gene TRBV29-1 combines with J gene TRBJ1-1; D remains ambiguous. V lost 2 bases and J 7 bases, leaving 5 bases between the germline ends. CDR3 size: 10 residues. Germline loops: CDR1 SQVTM, CDR2 ANQGSEA. CDR3 sequence (DNA): TGCAGCGTTGAAAAGAATGAAGCTTTCTTT. This sequence encodes CSVEKNEAFF.

This chain uses TRBV6-5 with TRBJ2-1; D unclear. The CDR3 consists of 12 residues. V lost 7 bases and J 6 bases, leaving 10 bases between the germline ends. The germline CDR1 and CDR2 sequences are MNHEY and SVGAGI. The CDR3 region is CASTLDLNEQFF. In DNA, the CDR3 is TGTGCCAGCACCTTGGATCTCAATGAGCAGTTCTTC.

This clone was observed a few times. Other DNA sequences in this sample translate to the same CDR3. V gene TRBV5-1 combines with J gene TRBJ2-7; 9 bases agree with TRBD1. This CDR3 is 14 amino acids long. J gave up 3 bases and V 3 bases, and 4 bases lay outside the gene matches. In germline, CDR1 is SGHRS, CDR2 YFSETQ. This CDR3 is CASSSGQGLYEQYF. CDR3 nucleotide sequence: TGCGCCAGCAGCTCGGGACAGGGTCTCTACGAGCAGTACTTC. Drawing the rest from reference TRBV5-1 and TRBJ2-7, the complete variable domain is KAGVTQTPRYLIKTRGQQVTLSCSPISGHRSVSWYQQTPGQGLQFLFEYFSETQRNKGNFPGRFSGRQFSNSRSEMNVSTLELGDSALYLCASSSGQGLYEQYFGPGTRLTVT.

There are a few counts of this clone. The V gene is TRBV11-2, the J gene TRBJ2-7; TRBD1 matches 9 bases. Unmatched junction bases numbered 6, after V lost 1 base and J lost 5 bases. The germline V gene encodes CDR1 SGHAT and CDR2 FQNNGV. The CDR3 extends over 15 amino acids. The CDR3 DNA is TGTGCCAGCAGCTTAGGTGGGGACAGGGTACACGAGCAGTACTTC. Translated: CASSLGGDRVHEQYF.

J is TRBJ2-7 and V is TRBV28; no definite D call. V was cut by 6 bases and J by 0 bases, with 21 bases left in between. The CDR3 spans 17 residues. From germline, CDR1 is MDHEN and CDR2 SYDVKM. The CDR3 coding sequence is TGTGCCAGCAGCCTCGGCGTCTGGAAATTAAGCTCCTACGAGCAGTACTTC. This encodes CASSLGVWKLSSYEQYF.

The V and J genes are TRBV5-1 and TRBJ2-2; D gene unclear. The CDR3 totals 16 residues. The ends were cut back, 4 bases at V and 0 bases at J, with 13 bases in the middle. The germline V gene has CDR1 SGHRS and CDR2 YFSETQ. For the CDR3, the DNA is TGCGCCAGCAGCCCGTCCAATATTACGAACACCGGGGAGCTGTTTTTT. Protein: CASSPSNITNTGELFF. Full variable domain (missing parts from reference TRBV5-1 and TRBJ2-2): KAGVTQTPRYLIKTRGQQVTLSCSPISGHRSVSWYQQTPGQGLQFLFEYFSETQRNKGNFPGRFSGRQFSNSRSEMNVSTLELGDSALYLCASSPSNITNTGELFFGEGSRLTVL.

The rearrangement uses TRBV20-1 and TRBJ1-2; D ambiguous. Trimming took off 6 bases at V and 7 bases at J, with 9 bases between the two ends. From germline, CDR1 is DFQATT and CDR2 SNEGSKA (reference sequence). This CDR3 contains 10 residues. CDR3 residues: CSAPPGGYTF. CDR3 coding DNA: TGCAGTGCCCCTCCGGGTGGCTACACCTTC.

The genes are TRBV10-3 and TRBJ2-3; 7 bases map to TRBD2. Trimming took 3 bases from V and 2 from J; bases not matched to a gene: 11. The CDR3 is 17 amino acids. Looked up from germline, CDR1 is ENHRY and CDR2 is SYGVKD. The CDR3, as DNA: TGTGCCATCAGTGATCTGGCCGCTAGCGGAATCACAGATACGCAGTATTTT. This sequence encodes CAISDLAASGITDTQYF.

The chain links TRBV30 to TRBJ1-2; D is unresolved. The CDR3 covers 13 residues. The germline V gene encodes CDR1 GTSNPN and CDR2 SVGIG (reference sequence). V lost 2 bases to trimming and J lost 0 bases, with 7 bases between them. CDR3 amino acids: CAWSFRANYGYTF. In nucleotides, the CDR3 is TGTGCCTGGAGTTTTCGCGCTAACTATGGCTACACCTTC.

V and J are TRBV19 and TRBJ2-5, with 10 bases aligning to TRBD1. This CDR3 has 19 amino acids. Per the germline V gene, CDR1 is LNHDA and CDR2 is SQIVND (reference sequence). V dropped 5 bases and J dropped 4; count of bases not matched to a gene: 19. The CDR3 loop is CASSSTHRDRGQGRETQYF. DNA for the CDR3: TGTGCCAGTAGTTCCACTCACCGGGACAGGGGACAAGGGAGAGAGACCCAGTACTTC.

The chain recombines TRBV25-1 with TRBJ1-1; D is unclear. The CDR3 contains 14 residues. Per the germline V gene, CDR1 is MGHDK and CDR2 is SYGVNS. The germline V and J ends were trimmed by 3 bases and 1 base, with 9 bases remaining between them. The CDR3: CASSEPGKNTEAFF. CDR3 coding DNA: TGTGCCAGCAGTGAGCCTGGCAAGAACACTGAAGCTTTCTTT. Drawing the rest from reference TRBV25-1 and TRBJ1-1, the complete variable domain is EADIYQTPRYLVIGTGKKITLECSQTMGHDKMYWYQQDPGMELHLIHYSYGVNSTEKGDLSSESTVSRIRTEHFPLTLESARPSHTSQYLCASSEPGKNTEAFFGQGTRLTVV.

In DNA, the CDR3 is TGCAGCGTTGAATCGTGGTCAGGCAGCTCCTACGAGCAGTACTTC. Amino acids: CSVESWSGSSYEQYF. V gene TRBV29-1 combines with J gene TRBJ2-7; D remains unclear. This CDR3 comprises 15 residues. With 2 bases removed from V and 0 bases from J, the gap between germline ends came to 14 bases. Germline V gene sequence: CDR1 SQVTM, CDR2 ANQGSEA.

This chain joins TRBV28 and TRBJ2-4; TRBD2 aligns across 8 bases. The CDR3 covers 13 residues. Per the germline V gene, CDR1 is MDHEN and CDR2 is SYDVKM. J was trimmed by 6 bases and V by 8 bases; bases with no gene match: 6. The CDR3 spells CASETREGNIQYF. The DNA for the CDR3 is TGTGCCAGCGAGACCCGGGAGGGAAACATTCAGTACTTC.

The chain carries TRBV6-5 and TRBJ2-5; 8 positions agree with TRBD2. V lost 6 bases, J lost 5 bases, and 8 bases stayed unmatched. The CDR3 contains 14 residues. The V gene's germline CDR1 is MNHEY and CDR2 SVGAGI. The CDR3, as DNA: TGTGCCAGCAGCGAGGGACTAGGGCACGAGACCCAGTACTTC. It codes for CASSEGLGHETQYF.

CDR3: CASSRGGKGRVDSWPQHF. The CDR3 DNA reads as TGTGCCAGTAGTAGGGGAGGGAAAGGAAGGGTCGATTCTTGGCCCCAGCATTTT. The rearrangement links TRBV19 to TRBJ1-5, with D hard to call. Per germline, CDR1 LNHDA and CDR2 SQIVND (reference sequence). The CDR3 runs to 18 residues. Trimming removed 4 bases at V and 9 bases at J, with 28 bases between.

This clone appeared once. The rearrangement joins TRBV6-4 to TRBJ1-5; possibly TRBD1 for D (5 bases). This CDR3 is built from 17 residues. V lost 2 bases and J lost 4, with 18 bases in between. Germline assignment: CDR1 MRHNA and CDR2 SNTAGT. For the CDR3, the DNA is TGTGCCAGCAGTGACCCGATAAGGGGCAGCGGAAATCAGCCCCAGCATTTT. Its translation: CASSDPIRGSGNQPQHF.

The chain uses TRBV27 and TRBJ2-7, with 7 bases that match TRBD1. The J segment lost 3 bases and the V segment lost 4 bases, leaving 6 bases of the junction unmatched. Germline values: CDR1 MNHEY, CDR2 SMNVEV (reference sequence). The CDR3 sequence is 14 residues long. This chain's CDR3 is CASSSTRDSYEQYF. In nucleotides, the CDR3 is TGTGCCAGCAGTTCCACCCGGGACAGCTACGAGCAGTACTTC.